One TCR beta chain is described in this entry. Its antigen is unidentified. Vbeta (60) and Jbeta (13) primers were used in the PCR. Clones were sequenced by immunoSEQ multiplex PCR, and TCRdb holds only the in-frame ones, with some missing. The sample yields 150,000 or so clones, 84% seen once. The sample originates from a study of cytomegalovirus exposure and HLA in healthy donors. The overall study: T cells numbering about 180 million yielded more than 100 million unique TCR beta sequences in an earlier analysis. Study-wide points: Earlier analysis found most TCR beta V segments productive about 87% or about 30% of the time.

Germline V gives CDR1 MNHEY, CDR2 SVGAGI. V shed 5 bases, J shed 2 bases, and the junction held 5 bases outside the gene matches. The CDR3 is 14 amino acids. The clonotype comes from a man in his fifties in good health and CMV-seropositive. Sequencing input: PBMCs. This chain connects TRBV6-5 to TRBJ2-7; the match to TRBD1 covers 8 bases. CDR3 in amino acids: CASSQDRATYEQYF. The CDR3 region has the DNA TGTGCCAGCAGTCAGGACAGGGCAACCTACGAGCAGTACTTC.